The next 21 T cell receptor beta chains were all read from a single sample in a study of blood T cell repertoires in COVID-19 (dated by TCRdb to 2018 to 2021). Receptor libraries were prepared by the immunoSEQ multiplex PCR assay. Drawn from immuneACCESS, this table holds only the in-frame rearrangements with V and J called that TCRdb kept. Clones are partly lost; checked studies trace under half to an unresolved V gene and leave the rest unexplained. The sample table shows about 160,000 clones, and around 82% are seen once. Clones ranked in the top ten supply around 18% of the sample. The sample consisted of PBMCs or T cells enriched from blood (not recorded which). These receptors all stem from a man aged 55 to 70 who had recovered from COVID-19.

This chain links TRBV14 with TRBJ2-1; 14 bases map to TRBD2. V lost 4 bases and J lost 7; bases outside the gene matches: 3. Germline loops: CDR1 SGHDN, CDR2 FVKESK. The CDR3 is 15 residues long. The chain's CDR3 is CASSPGLAGGNEQFF. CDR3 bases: TGTGCCAGCAGCCCTGGACTAGCGGGGGGTAATGAGCAGTTCTTC.

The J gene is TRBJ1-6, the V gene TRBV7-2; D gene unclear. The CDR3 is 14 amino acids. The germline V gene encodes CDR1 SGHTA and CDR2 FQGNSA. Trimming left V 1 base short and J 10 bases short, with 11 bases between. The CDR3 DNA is TGTGCCAGCAGCTTAGGTTTGGGGAGGTCACCCCTCCACTTT. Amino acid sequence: CASSLGLGRSPLHF.

The CDR3 nucleotides are TGTGCCAGCAGCTCCCCCGTTGACAGGGGTAGGGGGTACGAGCAGTACTTC. Protein sequence: CASSSPVDRGRGYEQYF. The chain has TRBV3-1 (or the pseudogene TRBV3-2) and TRBJ2-7; 8 bases align to TRBD1. V lost 5 bases, J lost 4 bases, and 16 bases stayed unmatched. The length of the CDR3 is 17 residues. The germline V gene has CDR1 LGHDT and CDR2 YNNKEL (reference sequence).

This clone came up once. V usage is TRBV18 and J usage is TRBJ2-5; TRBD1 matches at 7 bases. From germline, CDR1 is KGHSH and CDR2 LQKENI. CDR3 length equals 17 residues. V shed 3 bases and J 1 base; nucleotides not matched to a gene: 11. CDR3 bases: TGTGCCAGCTCACCGAATACTGGGACAGCTAGCCAAGAGACCCAGTACTTC. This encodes CASSPNTGTASQETQYF.

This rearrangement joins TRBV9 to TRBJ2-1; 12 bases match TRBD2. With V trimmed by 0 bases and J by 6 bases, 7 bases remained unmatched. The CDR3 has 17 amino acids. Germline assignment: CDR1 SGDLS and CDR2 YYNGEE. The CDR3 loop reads CASSVDPGLAGFNEQFF. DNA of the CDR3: TGTGCCAGCAGCGTAGACCCGGGACTAGCGGGTTTCAATGAGCAGTTCTTC.

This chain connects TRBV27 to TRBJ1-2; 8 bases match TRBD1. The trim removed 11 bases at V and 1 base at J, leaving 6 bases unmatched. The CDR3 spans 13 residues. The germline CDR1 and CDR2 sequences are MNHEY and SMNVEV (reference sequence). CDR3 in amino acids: CAGMDRVNYGYTF. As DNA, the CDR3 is TGTGCCGGGATGGACAGGGTTAACTATGGCTACACCTTC.

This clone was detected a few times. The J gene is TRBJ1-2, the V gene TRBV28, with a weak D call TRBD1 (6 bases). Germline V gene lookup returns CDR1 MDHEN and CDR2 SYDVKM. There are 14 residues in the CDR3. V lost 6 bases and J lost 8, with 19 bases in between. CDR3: CASRVSETGPGYTF. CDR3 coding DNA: TGTGCCAGCAGAGTCTCGGAGACAGGTCCCGGCTACACCTTC.

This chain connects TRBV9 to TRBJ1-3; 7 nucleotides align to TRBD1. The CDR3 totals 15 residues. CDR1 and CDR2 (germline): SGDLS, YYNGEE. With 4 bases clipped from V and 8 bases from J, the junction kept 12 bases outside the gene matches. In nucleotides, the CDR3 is TGTGCCAGCAGCCTAACGGGACAGCCTAGAGACACCATATATTTT. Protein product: CASSLTGQPRDTIYF.

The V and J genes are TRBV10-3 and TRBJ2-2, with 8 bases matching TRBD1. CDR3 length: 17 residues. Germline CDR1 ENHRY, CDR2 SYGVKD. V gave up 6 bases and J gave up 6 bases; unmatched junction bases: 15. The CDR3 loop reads CAISRSARTGLSGELFF. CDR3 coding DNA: TGTGCCATCAGCCGATCGGCACGGACAGGGTTATCCGGGGAGCTGTTTTTT.

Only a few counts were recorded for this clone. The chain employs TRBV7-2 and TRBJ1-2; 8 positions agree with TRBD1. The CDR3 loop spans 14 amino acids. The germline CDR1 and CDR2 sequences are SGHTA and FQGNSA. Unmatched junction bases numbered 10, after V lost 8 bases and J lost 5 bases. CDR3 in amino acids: CASLTGGADYGYTF. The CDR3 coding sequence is TGTGCCAGCTTAACAGGGGGTGCAGATTATGGCTACACCTTC.

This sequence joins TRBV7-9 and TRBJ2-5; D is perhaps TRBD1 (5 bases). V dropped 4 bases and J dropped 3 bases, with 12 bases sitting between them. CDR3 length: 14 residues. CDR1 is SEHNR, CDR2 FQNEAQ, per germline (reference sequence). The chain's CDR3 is CASSWADRKETQYF. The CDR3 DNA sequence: TGTGCCAGCAGCTGGGCCGACAGAAAAGAGACCCAGTACTTC.

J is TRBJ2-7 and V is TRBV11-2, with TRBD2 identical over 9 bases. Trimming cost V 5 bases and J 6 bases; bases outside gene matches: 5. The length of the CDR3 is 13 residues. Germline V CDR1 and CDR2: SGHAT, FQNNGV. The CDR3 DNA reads TGTGCCAGCAGCCGCGGGAGGGCTAGCGAGCAGTACTTC. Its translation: CASSRGRASEQYF.

CDR3 residues: CASSQEGQGAYEQYF. The CDR3 nucleotides read TGTGCCAGCAGCCAAGAGGGACAGGGGGCTTACGAGCAGTACTTC. The chain carries TRBV4-2 and TRBJ2-7, with 12 positions matching TRBD1. Losses at the gene ends were 0 bases for V and 4 bases for J; bases not matched to a gene: 1. The germline gives CDR1 LGHNA, CDR2 YNFKEQ. The CDR3 has 15 amino acids.

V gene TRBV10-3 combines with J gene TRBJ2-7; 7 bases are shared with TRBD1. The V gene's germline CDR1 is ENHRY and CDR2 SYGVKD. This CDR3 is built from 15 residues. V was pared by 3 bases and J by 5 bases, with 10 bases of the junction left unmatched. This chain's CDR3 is CAISDIPRGRDEQYF. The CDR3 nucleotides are TGTGCCATCAGTGACATCCCGAGGGGGCGCGACGAGCAGTACTTC.

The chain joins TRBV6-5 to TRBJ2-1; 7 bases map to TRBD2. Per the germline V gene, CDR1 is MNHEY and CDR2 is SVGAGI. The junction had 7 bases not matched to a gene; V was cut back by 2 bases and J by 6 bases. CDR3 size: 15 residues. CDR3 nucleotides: TGTGCCAGCAGTTACGGCGGGAGATGGGGCAATGAGCAGTTCTTC. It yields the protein CASSYGGRWGNEQFF.

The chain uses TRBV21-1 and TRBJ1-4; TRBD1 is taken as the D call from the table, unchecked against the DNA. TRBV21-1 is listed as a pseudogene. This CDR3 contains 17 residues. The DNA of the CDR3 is TGTGCCAGCAGCACACGGGACAGGGGGTGCACTAATGAAAAACTGTTTTTT. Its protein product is CASSTRDRGCTNEKLFF.

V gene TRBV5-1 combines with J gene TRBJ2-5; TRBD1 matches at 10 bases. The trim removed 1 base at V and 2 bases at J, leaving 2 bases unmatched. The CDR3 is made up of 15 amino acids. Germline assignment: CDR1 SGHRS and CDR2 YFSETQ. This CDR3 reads CASSLRTGGQETQYF. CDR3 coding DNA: TGCGCCAGCAGCTTGCGGACAGGGGGTCAAGAGACCCAGTACTTC.

The CDR3 sequence is CASSLAPGVINYGYTF. CDR3 bases: TGCGCCAGCAGCTTGGCCCCAGGGGTTATTAACTATGGCTACACCTTC. The rearrangement links TRBV5-1 to TRBJ1-2, with D possibly TRBD1 on 6 matching bases. This CDR3 contains 16 residues. The germline gives CDR1 SGHRS, CDR2 YFSETQ. Between the trimmed V and J ends, which lost 0 bases and 1 base, there was a span of 13 bases.

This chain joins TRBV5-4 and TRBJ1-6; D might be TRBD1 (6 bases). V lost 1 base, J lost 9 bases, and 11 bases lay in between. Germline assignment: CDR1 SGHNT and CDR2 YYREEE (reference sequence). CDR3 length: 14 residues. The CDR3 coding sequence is TGTGCCAGCAGCTTGAAACAGGGAAGTTCACCCCTCCACTTT. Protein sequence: CASSLKQGSSPLHF.

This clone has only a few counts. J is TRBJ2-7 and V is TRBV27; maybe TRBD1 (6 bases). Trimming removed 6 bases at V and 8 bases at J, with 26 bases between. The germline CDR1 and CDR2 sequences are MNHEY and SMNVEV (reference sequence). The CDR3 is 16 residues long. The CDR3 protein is CASSPTLPGTSGKQYF. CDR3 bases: TGTGCCAGCAGCCCTACCCTTCCCGGGACATCAGGGAAGCAGTACTTC.

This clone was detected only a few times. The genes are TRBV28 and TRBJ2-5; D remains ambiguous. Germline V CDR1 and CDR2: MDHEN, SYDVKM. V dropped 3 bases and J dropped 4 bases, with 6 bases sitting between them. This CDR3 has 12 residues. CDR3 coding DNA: TGTGCCAGCAGTTTGTACGGAGAGACCCAGTACTTC. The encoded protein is CASSLYGETQYF.